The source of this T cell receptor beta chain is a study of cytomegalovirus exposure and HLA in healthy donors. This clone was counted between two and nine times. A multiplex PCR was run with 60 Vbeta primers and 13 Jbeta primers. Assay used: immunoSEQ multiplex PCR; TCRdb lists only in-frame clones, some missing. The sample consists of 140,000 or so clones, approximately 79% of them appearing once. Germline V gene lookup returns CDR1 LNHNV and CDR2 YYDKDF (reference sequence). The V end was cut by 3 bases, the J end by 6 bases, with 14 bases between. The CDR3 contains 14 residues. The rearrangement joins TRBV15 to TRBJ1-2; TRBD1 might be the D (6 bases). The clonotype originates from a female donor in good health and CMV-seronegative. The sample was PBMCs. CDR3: CATSRTLTGNGYTF. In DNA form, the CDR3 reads TGTGCCACCAGCAGGACTCTCACAGGGAATGGCTACACCTTC.